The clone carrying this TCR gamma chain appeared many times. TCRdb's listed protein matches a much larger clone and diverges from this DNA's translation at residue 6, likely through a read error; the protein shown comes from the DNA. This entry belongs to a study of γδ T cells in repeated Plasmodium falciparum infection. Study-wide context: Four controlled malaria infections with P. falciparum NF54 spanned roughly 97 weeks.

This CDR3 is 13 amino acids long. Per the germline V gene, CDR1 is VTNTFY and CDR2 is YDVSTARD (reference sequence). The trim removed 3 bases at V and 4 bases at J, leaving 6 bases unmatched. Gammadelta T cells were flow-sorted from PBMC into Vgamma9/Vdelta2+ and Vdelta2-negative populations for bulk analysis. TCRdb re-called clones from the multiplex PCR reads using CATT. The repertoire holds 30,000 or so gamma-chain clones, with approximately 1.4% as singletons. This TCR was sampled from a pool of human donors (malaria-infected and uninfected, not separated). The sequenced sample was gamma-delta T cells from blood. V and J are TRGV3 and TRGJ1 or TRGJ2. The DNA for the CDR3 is TGTGCCACCTGGGACCACAGGTATTATAAGAAACTCTTT. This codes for CATWDHRYYKKLF.